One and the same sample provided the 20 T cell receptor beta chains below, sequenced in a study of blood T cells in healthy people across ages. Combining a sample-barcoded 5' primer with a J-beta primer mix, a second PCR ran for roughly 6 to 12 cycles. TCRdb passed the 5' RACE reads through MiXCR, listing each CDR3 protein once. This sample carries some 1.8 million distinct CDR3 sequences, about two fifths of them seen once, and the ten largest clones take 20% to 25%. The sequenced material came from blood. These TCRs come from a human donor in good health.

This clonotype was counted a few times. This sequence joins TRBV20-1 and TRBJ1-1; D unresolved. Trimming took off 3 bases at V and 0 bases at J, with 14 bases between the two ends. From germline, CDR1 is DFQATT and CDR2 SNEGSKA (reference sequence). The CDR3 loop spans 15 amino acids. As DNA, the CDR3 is TGCAGTGCTAGCCACAGCCCGGCAATGAACACTGAAGCTTTCTTT. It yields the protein CSASHSPAMNTEAFF.

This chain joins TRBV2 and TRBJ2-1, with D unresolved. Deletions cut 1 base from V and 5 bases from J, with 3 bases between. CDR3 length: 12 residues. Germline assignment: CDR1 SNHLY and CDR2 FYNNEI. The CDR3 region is CASSEEDNEQFF. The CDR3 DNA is TGTGCCAGCAGTGAAGAAGACAATGAGCAGTTCTTC.

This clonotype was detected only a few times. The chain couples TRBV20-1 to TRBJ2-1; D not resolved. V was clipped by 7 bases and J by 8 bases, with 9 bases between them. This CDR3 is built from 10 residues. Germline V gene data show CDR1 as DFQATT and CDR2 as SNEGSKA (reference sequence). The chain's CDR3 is CSVPIDEQFF. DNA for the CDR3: TGCAGTGTACCGATTGATGAGCAGTTCTTC.

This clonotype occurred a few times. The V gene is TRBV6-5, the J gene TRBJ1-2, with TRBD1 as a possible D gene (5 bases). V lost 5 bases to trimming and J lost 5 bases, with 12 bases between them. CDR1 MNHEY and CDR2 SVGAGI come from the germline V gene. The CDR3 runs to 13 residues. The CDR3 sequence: CASSTTGPYGYTF. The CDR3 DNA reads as TGTGCCAGCAGTACTACGGGACCTTATGGCTACACCTTC.

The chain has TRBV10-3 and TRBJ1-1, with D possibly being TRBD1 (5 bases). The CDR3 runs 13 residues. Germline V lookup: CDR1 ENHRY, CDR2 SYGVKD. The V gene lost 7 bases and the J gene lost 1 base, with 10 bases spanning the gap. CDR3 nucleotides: TGTGCCATCATGAGGGACTCGAACACTGAAGCTTTCTTT. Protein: CAIMRDSNTEAFF.

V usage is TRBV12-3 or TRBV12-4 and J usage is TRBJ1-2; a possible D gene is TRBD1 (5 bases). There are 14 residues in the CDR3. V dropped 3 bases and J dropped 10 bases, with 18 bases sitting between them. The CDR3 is CASSLARSQDDYTF. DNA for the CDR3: TGTGCCAGCAGTTTGGCGAGATCACAGGATGACTACACCTTC.

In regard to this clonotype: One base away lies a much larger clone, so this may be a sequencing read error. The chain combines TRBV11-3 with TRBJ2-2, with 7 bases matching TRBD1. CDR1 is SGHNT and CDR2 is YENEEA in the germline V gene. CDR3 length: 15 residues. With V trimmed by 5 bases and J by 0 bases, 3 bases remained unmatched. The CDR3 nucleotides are TGTGCCAGCAGCCACGGGACAGCGAACACCGGGGAGCTGTTTTTT. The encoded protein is CASSHGTANTGELFF.

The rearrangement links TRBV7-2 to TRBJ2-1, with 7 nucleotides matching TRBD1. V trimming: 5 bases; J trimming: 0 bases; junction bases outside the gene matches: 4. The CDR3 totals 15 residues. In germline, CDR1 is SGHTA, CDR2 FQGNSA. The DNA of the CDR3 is TGTGCCAGCAGCCGCGACAGGGCCTCCTACAATGAGCAGTTCTTC. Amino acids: CASSRDRASYNEQFF.

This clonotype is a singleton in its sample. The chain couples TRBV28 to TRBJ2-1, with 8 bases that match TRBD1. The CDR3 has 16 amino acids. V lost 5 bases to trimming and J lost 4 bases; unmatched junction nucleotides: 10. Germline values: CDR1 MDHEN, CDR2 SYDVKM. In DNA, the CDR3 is TGTGCCAGCAGTGAAATTTGGGACAGGACTTACAATGAGCAGTTCTTC. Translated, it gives CASSEIWDRTYNEQFF. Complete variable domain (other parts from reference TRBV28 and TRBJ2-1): DVKVTQSSRYLVKRTGEKVFLECVQDMDHENMFWYRQDPGLGLRLIYFSYDVKMKEKGDIPEGYSVSREKKERFSLILESASTNQTSMYLCASSEIWDRTYNEQFFGPGTRLTVL.

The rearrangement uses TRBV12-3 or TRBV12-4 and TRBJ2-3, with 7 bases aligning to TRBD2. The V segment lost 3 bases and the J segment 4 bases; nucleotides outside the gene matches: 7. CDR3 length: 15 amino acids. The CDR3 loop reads CASSFGGTSADTQYF. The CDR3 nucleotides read TGTGCCAGCAGTTTTGGCGGAACTAGCGCAGATACGCAGTATTTT.

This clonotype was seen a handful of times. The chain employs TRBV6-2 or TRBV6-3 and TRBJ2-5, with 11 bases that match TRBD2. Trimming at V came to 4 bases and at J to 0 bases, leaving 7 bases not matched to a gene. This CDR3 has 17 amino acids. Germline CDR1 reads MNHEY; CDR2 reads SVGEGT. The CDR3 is CASSSRLAGMYQETQYF. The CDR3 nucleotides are TGTGCCAGCAGTTCTCGACTAGCGGGGATGTACCAAGAGACCCAGTACTTC.

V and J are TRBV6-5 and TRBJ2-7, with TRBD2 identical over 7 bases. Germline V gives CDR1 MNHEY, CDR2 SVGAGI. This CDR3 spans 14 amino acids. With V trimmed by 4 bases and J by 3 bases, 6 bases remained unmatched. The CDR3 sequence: CASSWGGENYEQYF. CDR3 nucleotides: TGTGCCAGCAGTTGGGGAGGGGAGAACTACGAGCAGTACTTC.

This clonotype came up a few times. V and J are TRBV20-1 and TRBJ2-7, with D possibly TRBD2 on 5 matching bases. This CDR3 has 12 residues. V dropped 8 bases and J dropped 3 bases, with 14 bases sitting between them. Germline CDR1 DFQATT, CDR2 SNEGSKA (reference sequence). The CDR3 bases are TGCAGTTGCCTGGACGGGGACTACGAGCAGTACTTC. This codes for CSCLDGDYEQYF.

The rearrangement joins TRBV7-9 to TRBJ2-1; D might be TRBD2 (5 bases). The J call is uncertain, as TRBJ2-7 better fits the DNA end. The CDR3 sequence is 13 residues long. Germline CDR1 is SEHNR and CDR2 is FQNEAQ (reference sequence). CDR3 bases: TGTGCCAGCAGCCTTCTAGCTATTCACGAGCAGTACTTC. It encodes CASSLLAIHEQYF.

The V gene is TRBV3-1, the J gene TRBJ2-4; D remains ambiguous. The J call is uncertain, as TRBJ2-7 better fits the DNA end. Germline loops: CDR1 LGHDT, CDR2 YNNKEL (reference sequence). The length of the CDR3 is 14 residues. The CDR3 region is CASSHPGYSYEQYF. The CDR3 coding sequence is TGTGCCAGCAGCCACCCGGGCTATTCCTACGAGCAGTACTTC.

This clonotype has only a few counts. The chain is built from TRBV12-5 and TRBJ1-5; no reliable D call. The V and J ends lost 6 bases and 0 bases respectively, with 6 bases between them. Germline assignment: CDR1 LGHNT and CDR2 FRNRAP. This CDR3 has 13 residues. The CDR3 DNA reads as TGTGCTAGTGGACATAATAGCAATCAGCCCCAGCATTTT. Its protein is CASGHNSNQPQHF.

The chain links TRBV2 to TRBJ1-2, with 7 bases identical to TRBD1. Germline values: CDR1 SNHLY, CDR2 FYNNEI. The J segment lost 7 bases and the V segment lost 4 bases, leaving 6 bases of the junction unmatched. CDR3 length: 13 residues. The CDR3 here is CASSALTGSGYTF. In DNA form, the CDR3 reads TGTGCCAGCAGTGCTTTGACAGGGAGTGGCTACACCTTC.

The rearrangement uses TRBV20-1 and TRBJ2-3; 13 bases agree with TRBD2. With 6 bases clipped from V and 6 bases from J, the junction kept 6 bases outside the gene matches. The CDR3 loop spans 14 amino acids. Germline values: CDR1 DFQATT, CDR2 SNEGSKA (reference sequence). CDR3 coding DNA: TGCAGTGCCCCCGGGACTAGCGGGGTCGATACGCAGTATTTT. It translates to CSAPGTSGVDTQYF.

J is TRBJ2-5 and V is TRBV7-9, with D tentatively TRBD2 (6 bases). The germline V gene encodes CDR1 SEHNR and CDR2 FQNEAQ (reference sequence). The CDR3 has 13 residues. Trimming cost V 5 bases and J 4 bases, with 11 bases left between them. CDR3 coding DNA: TGTGCCAGCAGCGTGAACGGGGGAGAGACCCAGTACTTC. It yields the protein CASSVNGGETQYF.

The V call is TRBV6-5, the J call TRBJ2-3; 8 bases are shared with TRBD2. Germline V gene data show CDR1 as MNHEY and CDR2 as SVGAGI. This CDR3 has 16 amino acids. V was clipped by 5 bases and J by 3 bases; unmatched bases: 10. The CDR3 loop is CASSPRLATRTDTQYF. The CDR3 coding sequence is TGTGCCAGCAGTCCAAGACTAGCGACCAGAACAGATACGCAGTATTTT.